This T cell receptor beta chain was recovered during a study of technical replicates of blood from several donors. Using immunoSEQ multiplex PCR, the repertoire was profiled, and TCRdb retains in-frame clones only, with some absent. The data hold about 80,000 clones, with approximately 94% observed a single time. The source of this sequence is a human donor in good health. The specimen sequenced was T cells isolated from PBMCs.

DNA for the CDR3: TGTGCCAGCAGTCAGTTTTTTCTAGGGGCCTCTGGAAACACCATATATTTT. Translated, it gives CASSQFFLGASGNTIYF. The chain joins TRBV27 to TRBJ1-3; maybe TRBD1 (5 bases). Trimming shortened V by 5 bases and J by 0 bases, and 17 bases separated the two germline ends. Per the germline V gene, CDR1 is MNHEY and CDR2 is SMNVEV (reference sequence). The CDR3 length is 17 residues.